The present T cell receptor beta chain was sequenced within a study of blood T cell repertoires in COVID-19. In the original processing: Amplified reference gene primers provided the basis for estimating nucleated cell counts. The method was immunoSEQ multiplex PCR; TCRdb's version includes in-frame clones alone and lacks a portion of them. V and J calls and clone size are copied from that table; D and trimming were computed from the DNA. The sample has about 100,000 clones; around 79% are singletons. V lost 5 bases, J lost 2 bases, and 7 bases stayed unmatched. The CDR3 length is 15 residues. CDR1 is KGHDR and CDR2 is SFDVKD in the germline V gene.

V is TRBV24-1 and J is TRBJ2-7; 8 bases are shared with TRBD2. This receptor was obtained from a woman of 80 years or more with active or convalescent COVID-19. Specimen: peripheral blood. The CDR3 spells CATSARGSGAYEQYF. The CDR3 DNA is TGTGCCACCAGTGCGCGGGGTAGCGGGGCCTACGAGCAGTACTTC.